This T cell receptor (beta chain) was captured by sequencing in a study of cytomegalovirus exposure and HLA in healthy donors. General study findings and limits: A few chains tied to CMV proved CMV antigen-specific in vitro.

As concerns this clone: What it recognizes is unknown.

Amplification used 60 Vbeta primers and 13 Jbeta primers. Sequenced by immunoSEQ multiplex PCR; TCRdb stores in-frame clones only, minus some. Of under 250,000 clones in the sample, around 85% were seen once. Trimming pared 4 bases from V and 4 bases from J, leaving 12 bases between. Germline CDR1 and CDR2: SGHRS and YFSETQ. The CDR3 has 14 residues. The chain joins TRBV5-1 to TRBJ2-1; possibly TRBD1 for D (5 bases). This clonotype was sampled from a man in his fifties in good health and CMV-seronegative. Source material: PBMCs. The CDR3 DNA follows: TGCGCCAGCAGCAAAGAAAGGGGATACAATGAGCAGTTCTTC. Its translation: CASSKERGYNEQFF.